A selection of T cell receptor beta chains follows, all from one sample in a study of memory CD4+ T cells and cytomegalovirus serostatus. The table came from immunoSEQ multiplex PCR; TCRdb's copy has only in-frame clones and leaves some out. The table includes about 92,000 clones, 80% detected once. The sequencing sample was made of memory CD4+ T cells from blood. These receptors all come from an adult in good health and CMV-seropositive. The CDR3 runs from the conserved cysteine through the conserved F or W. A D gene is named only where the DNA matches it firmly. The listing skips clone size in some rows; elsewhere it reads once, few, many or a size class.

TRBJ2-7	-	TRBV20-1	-	CSAALVPEQYF	TGCAGTGCAGCTTTAGTCCCCGAGCAGTACTTC
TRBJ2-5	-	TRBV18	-	CASSPWAGSQETQYF	TGTGCCAGCTCACCATGGGCAGGGTCGCAAGAGACCCAGTACTTC
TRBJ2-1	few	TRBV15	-	CATSRPAGGNEQFF	TGTGCCACCAGCAGACCGGCAGGAGGCAATGAGCAGTTCTTC
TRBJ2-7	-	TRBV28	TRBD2	CASSWVGPLAVNSYEQYF	TGTGCCAGCAGTTGGGTGGGGCCCCTAGCGGTTAATAGTTACGAGCAGTACTTC
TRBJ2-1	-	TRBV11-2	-	CASSFYLGRTYNEQFF	TGTGCCAGCAGCTTTTATCTAGGGAGAACCTACAATGAGCAGTTCTTC
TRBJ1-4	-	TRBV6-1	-	CASSEAGGTNEKLFF	TGTGCCAGCAGTGAAGCGGGCGGAACTAATGAAAAACTGTTTTTT
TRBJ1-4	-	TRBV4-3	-	CASSHPNGAKMFF	TGCGCCAGCAGCCATCCAAACGGGGCAAAGATGTTTTTT
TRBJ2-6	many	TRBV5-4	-	CASSSGTVGRGANVLTF	TGTGCCAGCAGCTCGGGGACAGTGGGGAGGGGGGCCAACGTCCTGACTTTC
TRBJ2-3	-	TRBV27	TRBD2	CASSFVSLADSTDTQYF	TGTGCCAGCAGTTTCGTCTCTCTAGCGGATAGCACAGATACGCAGTATTTT
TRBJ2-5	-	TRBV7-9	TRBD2	CASSGKGLAGRETQYF	TGTGCCAGCAGCGGCAAGGGACTAGCGGGGCGAGAGACCCAGTACTTC
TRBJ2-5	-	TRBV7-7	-	CASSSATGQETQYF	TGTGCTAGCAGCTCGGCCACGGGCCAAGAGACCCAGTACTTC
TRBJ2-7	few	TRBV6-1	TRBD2	CACGLAGYEQYF	TGTGCCTGCGGACTAGCGGGTTACGAGCAGTACTTC
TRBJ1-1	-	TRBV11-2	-	CASSLAGQGGTEAFF	TGTGCCAGCAGCTTAGCGGGCCAGGGCGGCACTGAAGCTTTCTTT
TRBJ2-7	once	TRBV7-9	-	CASSRGEGISEQYF	TGTGCCAGCAGCCGGGGAGAGGGCATTAGCGAGCAGTACTTC
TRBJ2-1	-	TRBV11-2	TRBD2	CASSLGGTSVNEQFF	TGTGCCAGCAGCTTAGGAGGGACTAGCGTTAATGAGCAGTTCTTC
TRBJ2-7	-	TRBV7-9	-	CASSLEANPYAEQYF	TGTGCCAGCAGCTTAGAGGCCAACCCCTACGCCGAGCAGTACTTC
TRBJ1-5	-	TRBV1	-	CTSSQVRGQHHKAQPQHF	TGCACCAGCAGCCAAGTCAGAGGACAGCATCATAAGGCTCAGCCCCAGCATTTT
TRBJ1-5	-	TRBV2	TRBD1	CASSQDRTSNQPQHF	TGTGCCAGCAGTCAGGACAGGACTAGCAATCAGCCCCAGCATTTT
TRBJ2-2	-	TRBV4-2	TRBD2	CASSHIAGGNTGELFF	TGTGCCAGCAGCCACATAGCGGGAGGGAACACCGGGGAGCTGTTTTTT
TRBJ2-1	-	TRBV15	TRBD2	CATSGGTSGINEQFF	TGTGCCACCAGCGGGGGGACTAGCGGGATTAATGAGCAGTTCTTC
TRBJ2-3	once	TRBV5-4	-	CASSSGPEFTDTQYF	TGTGCCAGCAGCTCGGGACCGGAGTTCACAGATACGCAGTATTTT
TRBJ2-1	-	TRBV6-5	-	CASSYRVTDEQFF	TGTGCCAGCAGTTACAGGGTCACGGATGAGCAGTTCTTC
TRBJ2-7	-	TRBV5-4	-	CASSLDYDITYEQYF	TGTGCCAGCAGCTTGGACTACGATATTACCTACGAGCAGTACTTC
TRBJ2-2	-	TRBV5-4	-	CASSLDLPTGELFF	TGTGCCAGCAGCTTGGACTTGCCCACCGGGGAGCTGTTTTTT
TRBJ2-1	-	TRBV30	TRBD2	CACTGLAGVHYNEQFF	TGTGCCTGCACGGGACTAGCGGGAGTCCATTACAATGAGCAGTTCTTC
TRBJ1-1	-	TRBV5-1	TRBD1	CASSPHQGALAFF	TGCGCCAGCAGCCCACACCAGGGGGCTTTGGCTTTCTTT
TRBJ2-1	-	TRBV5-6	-	CASSLVGALGNEQFF	TGTGCCAGCAGCTTGGTGGGAGCGTTGGGTAATGAGCAGTTCTTC
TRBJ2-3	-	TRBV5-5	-	CASMRIATDTQYF	TGTGCCAGCATGCGGATCGCCACAGATACGCAGTATTTT
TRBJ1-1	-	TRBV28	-	CASRYPAQGTEAFF	TGTGCCAGCAGATACCCTGCACAGGGTACTGAAGCTTTCTTT
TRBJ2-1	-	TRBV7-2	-	CASSLALAWEQFF	TGTGCCAGCAGCTTAGCACTGGCCTGGGAGCAGTTCTTC
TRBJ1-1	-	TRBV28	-	CASSEDSASTEAFF	TGTGCCAGCAGCGAAGACAGCGCCAGCACTGAAGCTTTCTTT
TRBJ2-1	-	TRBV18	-	CASSRAGEMYEQFF	TGTGCCAGCTCGAGGGCAGGGGAGATGTATGAGCAGTTCTTC
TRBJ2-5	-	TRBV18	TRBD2	CASSPRTSGSGETQYF	TGTGCCAGCTCACCCAGGACTAGCGGGAGTGGGGAGACCCAGTACTTC
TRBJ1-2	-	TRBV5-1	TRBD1	CASSLVVGARGPGGYTF	TGCGCCAGCAGCTTGGTTGTCGGTGCCAGGGGGCCAGGTGGCTACACCTTC
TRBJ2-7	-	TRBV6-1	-	CASSAGLPYEQYF	TGTGCCAGCAGCGCGGGACTTCCCTACGAGCAGTACTTC
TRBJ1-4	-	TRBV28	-	CASSLTANEKLFF	TGTGCCAGCAGTTTAACAGCGAATGAAAAACTGTTTTTT